The rows below give T cell receptor beta chains drawn from one sample of a study of PD-L1 blockade in urothelial cancer. Some clones are missing from TCRdb's copy, which holds only in-frame ones; the method was immunoSEQ multiplex PCR. This table holds about 63,000 clones, 81% found once. Sequences were derived from PBMCs, sampled around atezolizumab (anti-PD-L1) treatment. These receptors were taken from a man aged 70-80 years with urothelial cancer. Each CDR3 is given with its conserved first and last residue. The D gene is left open where the match is weak. Clone size appears in some rows only: once, few, many, or a class for an expanded clone.

d_call j_call v_call clone_size cdr3_nt cdr3_aa
TRBD2 TRBJ2-1 TRBV29-1 . TGCAGCGTGTACATAGCGGGAGGGGGGTTGGATGAGCAGTTCTTC CSVYIAGGGLDEQFF
TRBD1 TRBJ1-1 TRBV18 once TGTGCCAGCTCACTGGGACAGGGGGATTCAGCTTTCTTT CASSLGQGDSAFF
. TRBJ2-3 TRBV29-1 . TGCAGCGTTGAAGAAGACACCACAGATACGCAGTATTTT CSVEEDTTDTQYF
. TRBJ2-6 TRBV2 . TGTGCCAGCAGTGTGGAGAGTCGCTCTGGGGCCAACGTCCTGACTTTC CASSVESRSGANVLTF
. TRBJ1-1 TRBV10-1 . TGCGCCAGCAGTGGACAACATGAAGCTTTCTTT CASSGQHEAFF
TRBD2 TRBJ2-1 TRBV4-2 . TGTGCCAGCAGCCTCATACTAGCGGGAGGGGATGAGCAGTTCTTC CASSLILAGGDEQFF
TRBD1 TRBJ1-2 TRBV11-2 . TGTGCCAGCAGCTTCAACAGGGGCGCTTCCGGTGGCTACACCTTC CASSFNRGASGGYTF
TRBD1 TRBJ1-1 TRBV10-3 . TGTGCCATCAGCGACAGGGGAGAGAACACTGAAGCTTTCTTT CAISDRGENTEAFF
TRBD2 TRBJ2-7 TRBV2 few TGTGCCAGCAGCGCGGGAGTCTCATACGAGCAGTACTTC CASSAGVSYEQYF
. TRBJ2-1 TRBV7-8 . TGTGCCAGCAGCCATCCCACATCTGGCTCCTACAATGAGCAGTTCTTC CASSHPTSGSYNEQFF
. TRBJ2-7 TRBV5-8 . TGTGCCAGCAGCGGGCCGACGACAGTAGAGCAGTACTTC CASSGPTTVEQYF
. TRBJ1-4 TRBV5-5 . TGTGCCAGCAGCTTGGAGGGCGGAGGTGAAAAACTGTTTTTT CASSLEGGGEKLFF
. TRBJ2-4 TRBV5-1 . TGCGCCAGCTCCCCCCAATTAGCCAAAAACATTCAGTACTTC CASSPQLAKNIQYF
. TRBJ1-2 TRBV5-1 once TGCGCCAGCAGCTTCCTCGGGGTCGGTGGCTACACCTTC CASSFLGVGGYTF
. TRBJ1-1 TRBV9 few TGTGCCAGCAGCGTATTGGAGGGCAGTAACACTGAAGCTTTCTTT CASSVLEGSNTEAFF
. TRBJ1-3 TRBV5-5 . TGTGCCAGCAGCGGGGGACGGACAGTTTCTGGAAACACCATATATTTT CASSGGRTVSGNTIYF
. TRBJ2-3 TRBV6-1 once TGTGCCAGCAGCGTGACAGGACCCACAGATACGCAGTATTTT CASSVTGPTDTQYF
. TRBJ1-2 TRBV5-4 . TGTGCCAGCAGCCTGGACGGGGGATTCTTCTATGGCTACACCTTC CASSLDGGFFYGYTF
. TRBJ1-5 TRBV6-1 . TGTGCCAGCAGTGAACAGGTTTATCAGCCCCAGCATTTT CASSEQVYQPQHF
TRBD1 TRBJ1-5 TRBV10-2 . TGCGCCAGCAGTGCCGGACAGGGGGCCGAACAGCCCCAGCATTTT CASSAGQGAEQPQHF
. TRBJ2-7 TRBV7-9 . TGTGCCAGCAGCCCCCGCGGGTCCTACGAGCAGTACTTC CASSPRGSYEQYF
. TRBJ1-2 TRBV30 . TGTGCCTGCCATTGGGGGGGTTCGAGCGGCTACACCTTC CACHWGGSSGYTF
TRBD2 TRBJ2-7 TRBV7-6 . TGTGCCAGCACTGAACTAGCGGGAGCCTCCTACGAGCAGTACTTC CASTELAGASYEQYF
. TRBJ2-7 TRBV7-9 . TGTGCCAGCAGACCCGACCAGGGCTACGAGCAGTACTTC CASRPDQGYEQYF
TRBD1 TRBJ1-3 TRBV14 once TGTGCCAGCAGCCAAGACCCCCGGACAGGGGTTCCTGGAAACACCATATATTTT CASSQDPRTGVPGNTIYF
. TRBJ2-1 TRBV12-5 once TGTGCTAGTGGCCCTAAAGGGACTCGTGAGCAGTTCTTC CASGPKGTREQFF
TRBD1 TRBJ2-7 TRBV2 . TGTGCCAGCAGCGCCGGGACAGACTACGAGCAGTACTTC CASSAGTDYEQYF
. TRBJ1-2 TRBV5-1 . TGCGCCAGCAGTCGTTCAGATGACTATGGCTACACCTTC CASSRSDDYGYTF
. TRBJ2-5 TRBV30 . TGTGCCTGGAGTGTAGCCCGGGAGACCCAGTACTTC CAWSVARETQYF
. TRBJ2-2 TRBV7-6 . TGTGCCAGCAGCTTAGTGGCTAACACCGGGGAGCTGTTTTTT CASSLVANTGELFF
. TRBJ2-7 TRBV7-9 . TGTGCCACGACAGGCGGTCGGGCCTACGAGCAGTACTTC CATTGGRAYEQYF
TRBD1 TRBJ2-4 TRBV28 . TGTGCCAGCAGCACCGGGACAGGGTTCGAAAACATTCAGTACTTC CASSTGTGFENIQYF
. TRBJ1-1 TRBV6-1 . TGTGCCAGCAGTCGGAACACTGAAGCTTTCTTT CASSRNTEAFF
TRBD1 TRBJ2-1 TRBV6-1 . TGTGCCAGCAGTGAATTGACAGGGGGATTCGATGAGCAGTTCTTC CASSELTGGFDEQFF
TRBD1 TRBJ1-1 TRBV18 . TGTGCCAGCTCACCACTTCCGCAGGGGGTGGCTTTCTTT CASSPLPQGVAFF
TRBD1 TRBJ1-1 TRBV18 . TGTGCCAGCTCACCCCGGACAGGGGGCGAGGGGACTGAAGCTTTCTTT CASSPRTGGEGTEAFF
. TRBJ2-7 TRBV5-5 once TGTGCCAGCAGCTCCCCTACACGGGAAGCCTACGAGCAGTACTTC CASSSPTREAYEQYF
TRBD2 TRBJ2-3 TRBV9 . TGTGCCAGCAGCGTAGCTAGCGGGGTCACAGATACGCAGTATTTT CASSVASGVTDTQYF
TRBD2 TRBJ2-2 TRBV9 few TGTGCCTTCTTCGGGGGGGACCAGGGCACCAGGGAGCTGTTTTTT CAFFGGDQGTRELFF
. TRBJ2-7 TRBV2 . TGTGCCAGCAGTTACGCGGACACCGGGTACTTC CASSYADTGYF
. TRBJ2-7 TRBV7-5 . TGTGCCAGAAGCCGAGTTGAGGGTAACTACGAGCAGTACTTC CARSRVEGNYEQYF
TRBD1 TRBJ1-5 TRBV18 . TGTGCCAGCTCTTCCTCGACAGGGGGCAACAATCAGCCCCAGCATTTT CASSSSTGGNNQPQHF
. TRBJ2-7 TRBV21-1 few TGTGCCAGCGCCGGCTGGACTAGCGGGACCTACGAGCAGTACTTC CASAGWTSGTYEQYF
TRBD2 TRBJ2-3 TRBV30 . TGTGCCTGGGTGGGACTAGCGGGAAGCACAGATACGCAGTATTTT CAWVGLAGSTDTQYF
. TRBJ1-1 TRBV5-6 . TGTGCCAGCAGCTTGGGAATCGCGAGTGAGTTACAGCCCGCTTTCTTT CASSLGIASELQPAFF
. TRBJ1-3 TRBV19 . TGTGCCAGTAGTATCCCGCCGAGCACCATATATTTT CASSIPPSTIYF
. TRBJ2-1 TRBV25-1 . TGTGCCAGCAGTAATAGCGGACCGAGCTCCTACAATGAGCAGTTCTTC CASSNSGPSSYNEQFF